Presented here are 21 T cell receptor beta chains from one specimen sequenced in a study of T cells in narcolepsy. Assay used: immunoSEQ multiplex PCR; TCRdb lists only in-frame clones, some missing. This table has approximately 35,000 clones, roughly nine tenths appearing once. Sequencing input: CD45RA- memory CD4+ T cells from PBMCs. Receptor source: a human donor with narcolepsy.

This clone occurred a few times. This chain connects TRBV19 to TRBJ1-5; a possible D gene is TRBD1 (5 bases). Germline CDR1 LNHDA, CDR2 SQIVND (reference sequence). CDR3 length: 14 residues. Trimming pared 7 bases from V and 5 bases from J, leaving 15 bases between. Here the CDR3 reads CASNLHRTYQPQHF. CDR3 DNA: TGTGCCAGTAACCTTCACAGGACTTATCAGCCCCAGCATTTT.

V is TRBV30 and J is TRBJ1-1; D is uncertain. CDR3 length equals 13 residues. Germline assignment: CDR1 GTSNPN and CDR2 SVGIG (reference sequence). V shed 4 bases and J shed 3 bases, with 12 bases lying between them. In DNA form, the CDR3 reads TGTGCCTGGAATCGAGGGAGGGACACTGAAGCTTTCTTT. Protein product: CAWNRGRDTEAFF.

Only a few counts were recorded for this clone. The rearrangement uses TRBV11-2 and TRBJ2-5; 9 bases are a match to TRBD2. J gave up 4 bases and V 1 base, and 7 bases lay outside the gene matches. From germline, CDR1 is SGHAT and CDR2 FQNNGV. CDR3 size: 16 residues. The CDR3 DNA is TGTGCCAGCAGCTTAGGGAGTAGCGGGAGTCGAGAGACCCAGTACTTC. This encodes CASSLGSSGSRETQYF.

The CDR3 sequence: CSDVARGSTEAFF. CDR3 sequence (DNA): TGCAGCGACGTCGCCAGGGGTAGCACTGAAGCTTTCTTT. The rearrangement uses TRBV29-1 and TRBJ1-1; D perhaps matches TRBD1 (6 bases). This CDR3 region has 13 residues. Germline V CDR1 and CDR2: SQVTM, ANQGSEA. The V end lost 7 bases, the J end lost 4 bases, and 16 bases lay between the germline ends.

The chain has TRBV7-6 and TRBJ2-3; D remains ambiguous. V was shortened by 4 bases and J by 1 base, with 9 bases between the two germline ends. In germline, CDR1 is SGHVS, CDR2 FNYEAQ. The CDR3 length is 14 residues. Written as DNA, the CDR3 is TGTGCCAGCAGCTCGGGCCTAGGCACAGATACGCAGTATTTT. Protein: CASSSGLGTDTQYF.

The chain joins TRBV5-1 to TRBJ2-3; no reliable D call. Trimming pared 0 bases from V and 2 bases from J, leaving 1 base between. In germline, CDR1 is SGHRS, CDR2 YFSETQ. The CDR3 totals 12 residues. The CDR3 region is CASSLATDTQYF. Written as DNA, the CDR3 is TGCGCCAGCAGCTTGGCCACAGATACGCAGTATTTT.

CDR3: CASSQAFTSSDTQYF. CDR3 DNA: TGCGCCAGCAGCCAGGCCTTTACTAGTTCAGATACGCAGTATTTT. The chain recombines TRBV4-1 with TRBJ2-3, with a possible D match to TRBD2 (5 bases). V was pared by 3 bases and J by 4 bases, with 14 bases between. Germline CDR1 reads MGHRA; CDR2 reads YSYEKL. The CDR3 spans 15 residues.

CDR3 DNA sequence: TGTGCCAGCAGTATCTACGACAGGAGCCAAGAGACCCAGTACTTC. This codes for CASSIYDRSQETQYF. The chain combines TRBV6-1 with TRBJ2-5; D is perhaps TRBD1 (6 bases). The CDR3 is 15 amino acids. CDR1 and CDR2 (germline): MNHNS, SASEGT. V lost 5 bases and J lost 1, with 14 bases in between.

This clone has only a few counts. Other DNA sequences of this sample code for an identical CDR3. The rearrangement uses TRBV6-5 and TRBJ1-1; D unclear. Germline CDR1 reads MNHEY; CDR2 reads SVGAGI. V lost 2 bases and J lost 0, with 7 bases in between. The CDR3 consists of 14 residues. This CDR3 is CASSYGQVNTEAFF. The CDR3 DNA follows: TGTGCCAGCAGTTACGGGCAGGTGAACACTGAAGCTTTCTTT.

The chain is built from TRBV2 and TRBJ2-7, with D possibly TRBD2 on 5 matching bases. Germline V gives CDR1 SNHLY, CDR2 FYNNEI. CDR3 length: 14 amino acids. Deletions cut 6 bases from V and 4 bases from J, with 16 bases between. CDR3 in DNA: TGTGCCAGCAGATCTAGCCGACAAGCATACGAGCAGTACTTC. This sequence encodes CASRSSRQAYEQYF.

J is TRBJ1-2 and V is TRBV7-2; D gene ambiguous. Trimming pared 0 bases from V and 4 bases from J, leaving 15 bases between. This CDR3 region has 16 residues. Germline V gene sequence: CDR1 SGHTA, CDR2 FQGNSA. The CDR3 DNA reads TGTGCCAGCAGCTTAGCCAGTAAAGGTAGCTTCTATGGCTACACCTTC. Its protein product is CASSLASKGSFYGYTF.

This sequence joins TRBV10-3 and TRBJ2-3, with a tentative D call TRBD2 (6 bases). Germline CDR1 reads ENHRY; CDR2 reads SYGVKD. The CDR3 is made up of 14 amino acids. Between the trimmed V and J ends, which lost 11 bases and 1 base, there was a span of 16 bases. The CDR3 loop reads CASKRVGGTDTQYF. CDR3 nucleotide sequence: TGTGCCTCAAAGCGGGTTGGTGGCACAGATACGCAGTATTTT.

This chain links TRBV18 with TRBJ2-1, with 8 positions matching TRBD1. The CDR3 is made up of 18 amino acids. Trimming removed 2 bases from V and 2 bases from J; junction bases left unmatched: 11. Germline V gene lookup returns CDR1 KGHSH and CDR2 LQKENI. This CDR3 reads CASSPRAGGVDPYNEQFF. The DNA of the CDR3 is TGTGCCAGCTCACCAAGGGCAGGGGGCGTTGATCCCTACAATGAGCAGTTCTTC.

CDR3 loop: CASEPGTVPNYGYTF. CDR3 coding DNA: TGTGCCAGCGAACCCGGGACAGTACCTAACTATGGCTACACCTTC. The chain joins TRBV7-3 to TRBJ1-2; TRBD1 agrees at 7 bases. With 8 bases clipped from V and 0 bases from J, the junction kept 9 bases outside the gene matches. The CDR3 consists of 15 residues. Germline V gene sequence: CDR1 SGHTA, CDR2 FQGTGA.

The rearrangement links TRBV7-9 to TRBJ1-2, with TRBD1 as a possible D gene (6 bases). From germline, CDR1 is SEHNR and CDR2 FQNEAQ (reference sequence). V lost 6 bases, J lost 7 bases, and 15 bases lay in between. This CDR3 is built from 13 residues. The DNA of the CDR3 is TGTGCCAGCAGTGTACAGGGTCGCCCTGGCTACACCTTC. Translating gives CASSVQGRPGYTF.

The genes are TRBV7-2 and TRBJ2-3; TRBD2 is a possible D gene (5 bases). Germline CDR1 reads SGHTA; CDR2 reads FQGNSA. This CDR3 spans 15 amino acids. Trimming shortened V by 1 base and J by 3 bases, and 11 bases separated the two germline ends. The chain's CDR3 is CASSLDSLATDTQYF. The CDR3 coding sequence is TGTGCCAGCAGCTTAGATAGTTTAGCGACAGATACGCAGTATTTT.

The CDR3 coding sequence is TGTGCCAGCAGCCCTCAGGGACTAGCCCCGGAGCAGTTCTTC. This gives the protein CASSPQGLAPEQFF. This chain connects TRBV7-2 to TRBJ2-1, with 9 bases aligning to TRBD2. From germline, CDR1 is SGHTA and CDR2 FQGNSA. The CDR3 is made up of 14 amino acids. V gave up 5 bases and J gave up 10 bases; unmatched junction bases: 9. The full variable domain, completed using reference TRBV7-2 and TRBJ2-1, is GAGVSQSPSNKVTEKGKDVELRCDPISGHTALYWYRQSLGQGLEFLIYFQGNSAPDKSGLPSDRFSAERTGGSVSTLTIQRTQQEDSAVYLCASSPQGLAPEQFFGPGTRLTVL.

This clone was counted between two and nine times. The chain joins TRBV7-3 to TRBJ2-2; no clear D gene. CDR1 is SGHTA and CDR2 is FQGTGA in the germline V gene. V lost 5 bases, J lost 7 bases, and 11 bases lay in between. CDR3 length: 13 residues. CDR3 region: CASSPSLGGELFF. The CDR3 DNA reads as TGTGCCAGCAGCCCCTCGCTCGGCGGGGAGCTGTTTTTT.

V is TRBV2 and J is TRBJ2-4; TRBD2 aligns across 13 bases. Germline V gene lookup returns CDR1 SNHLY and CDR2 FYNNEI. With V trimmed by 5 bases and J by 0 bases, 7 bases remained unmatched. This CDR3 has 18 amino acids. The DNA of the CDR3 is TGTGCCAGCAGTTCCGGGACTAGCGGGGAGTTAGCCAAAAACATTCAGTACTTC. Protein: CASSSGTSGELAKNIQYF. Based on the CDR3 plus reference TRBV2 and TRBJ2-4, the full variable domain is EPEVTQTPSHQVTQMGQEVILRCVPISNHLYFYWYRQILGQKVEFLVSFYNNEISEKSEIFDDQFSVERPDGSNFTLKIRSTKLEDSAMYFCASSSGTSGELAKNIQYFGAGTRLSVL.

The chain carries TRBV12-5 and TRBJ2-1; D is unclear. Looked up from germline, CDR1 is LGHNT and CDR2 is FRNRAP. This CDR3 is built from 11 residues. The V and J ends lost 1 base and 14 bases respectively, with 9 bases between them. DNA for the CDR3: TGTGCTAGTGGTTTGGGGGGTCAGGAGTTCTTC. It translates to CASGLGGQEFF. Full variable domain (remainder filled in from reference TRBV12-5 and TRBJ2-1): DARVTQTPRHKVTEMGQEVTMRCQPILGHNTVFWYRQTMMQGLELLAYFRNRAPLDDSGMPKDRFSAEMPDATLATLKIQPSEPRDSAVYFCASGLGGQEFFGPGTRLTVL.

V is TRBV5-4 and J is TRBJ1-2; D ambiguous. Germline V gene lookup returns CDR1 SGHNT and CDR2 YYREEE (reference sequence). The CDR3 runs to 13 residues. Trimming took off 4 bases at V and 8 bases at J, with 15 bases between the two ends. CDR3 region: CASSPTGSDGYTF. The CDR3 DNA is TGTGCCAGCAGCCCTACGGGCTCTGACGGCTACACCTTC.